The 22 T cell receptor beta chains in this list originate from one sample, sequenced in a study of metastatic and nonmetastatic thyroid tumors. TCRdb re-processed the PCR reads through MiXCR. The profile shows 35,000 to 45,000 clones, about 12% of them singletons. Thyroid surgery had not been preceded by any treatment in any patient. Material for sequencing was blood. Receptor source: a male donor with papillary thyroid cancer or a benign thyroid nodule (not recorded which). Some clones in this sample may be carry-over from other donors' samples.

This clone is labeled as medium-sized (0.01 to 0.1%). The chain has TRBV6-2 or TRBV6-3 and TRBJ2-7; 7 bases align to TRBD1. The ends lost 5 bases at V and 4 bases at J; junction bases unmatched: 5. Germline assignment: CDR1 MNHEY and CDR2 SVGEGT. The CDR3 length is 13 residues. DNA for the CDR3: TGTGCCAGCAGTATGACAGGGCGATACGAGCAGTACTTC. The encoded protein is CASSMTGRYEQYF.

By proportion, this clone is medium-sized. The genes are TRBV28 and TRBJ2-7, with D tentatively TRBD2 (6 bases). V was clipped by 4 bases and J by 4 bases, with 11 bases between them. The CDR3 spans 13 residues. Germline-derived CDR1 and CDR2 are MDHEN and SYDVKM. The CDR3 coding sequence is TGTGCCAGCAGTTATACTAGCAGATACGAGCAGTACTTC. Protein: CASSYTSRYEQYF.

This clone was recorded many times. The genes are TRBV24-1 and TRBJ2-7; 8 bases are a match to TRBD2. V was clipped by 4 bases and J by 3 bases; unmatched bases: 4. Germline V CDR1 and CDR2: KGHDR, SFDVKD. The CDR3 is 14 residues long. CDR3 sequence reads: CATSEASGSYEQYF. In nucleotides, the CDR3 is TGTGCCACCAGTGAAGCAAGCGGGAGCTACGAGCAGTACTTC.

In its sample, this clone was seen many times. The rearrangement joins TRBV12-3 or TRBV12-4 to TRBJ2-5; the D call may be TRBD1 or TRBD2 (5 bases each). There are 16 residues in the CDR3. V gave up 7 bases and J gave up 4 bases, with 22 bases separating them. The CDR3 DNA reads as TGTGCCAGCACCCCGAGGGGACGGGGAAACGGAGAGACCCAGTACTTC. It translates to CASTPRGRGNGETQYF.

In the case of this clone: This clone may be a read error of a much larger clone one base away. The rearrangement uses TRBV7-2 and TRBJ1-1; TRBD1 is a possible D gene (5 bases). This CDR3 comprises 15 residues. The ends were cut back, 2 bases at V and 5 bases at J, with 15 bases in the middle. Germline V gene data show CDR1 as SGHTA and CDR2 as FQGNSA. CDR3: CASSLSRAGRTEAFF. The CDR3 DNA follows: TGTGCCAGCAGCTTATCCCGGGCAGGGAGGACTGAAGCTTTCTTT.

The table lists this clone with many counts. The CDR3 reads CASIPGRGPWYEQYF. The CDR3 nucleotides read TGCGCCAGCATCCCGGGGCGGGGGCCCTGGTACGAGCAGTACTTC. V is TRBV10-2 and J is TRBJ2-7; TRBD2 is a possible D gene (7 bases). From germline, CDR1 is WSHSY and CDR2 SAAADI. V lost 7 bases and J 4 bases, leaving 20 bases between the germline ends. The CDR3 contains 15 residues.

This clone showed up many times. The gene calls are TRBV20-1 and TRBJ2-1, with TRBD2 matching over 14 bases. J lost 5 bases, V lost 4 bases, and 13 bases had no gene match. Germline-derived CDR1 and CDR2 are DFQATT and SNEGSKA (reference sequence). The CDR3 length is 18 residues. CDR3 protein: CSATGTSGRTLTHNEQFF. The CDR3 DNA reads TGCAGTGCTACCGGGACTAGCGGGAGAACCCTAACCCACAATGAGCAGTTCTTC.

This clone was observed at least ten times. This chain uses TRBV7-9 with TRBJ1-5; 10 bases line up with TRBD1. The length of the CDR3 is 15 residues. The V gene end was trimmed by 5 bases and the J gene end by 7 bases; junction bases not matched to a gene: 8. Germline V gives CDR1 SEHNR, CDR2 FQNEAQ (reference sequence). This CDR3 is CASSLTGGAEQPQHF. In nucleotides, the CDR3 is TGTGCCAGCAGCCTGACAGGGGGCGCGGAACAGCCCCAGCATTTT.

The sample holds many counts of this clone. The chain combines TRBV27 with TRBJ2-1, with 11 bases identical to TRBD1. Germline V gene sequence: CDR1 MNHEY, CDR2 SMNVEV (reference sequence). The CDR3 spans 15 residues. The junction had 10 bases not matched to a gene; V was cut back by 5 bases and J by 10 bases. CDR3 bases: TGTGCCAGCAGTCTACCTGGACAGGGGGCGCGGGAGCAGTTCTTC. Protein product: CASSLPGQGAREQFF.

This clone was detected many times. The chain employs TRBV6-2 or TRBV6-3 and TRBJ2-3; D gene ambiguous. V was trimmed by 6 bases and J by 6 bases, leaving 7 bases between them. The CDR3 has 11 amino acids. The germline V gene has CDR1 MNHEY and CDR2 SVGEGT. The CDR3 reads CASSPSDTQYF. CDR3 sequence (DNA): TGTGCCAGCAGCCCGAGTGATACGCAGTATTTT.

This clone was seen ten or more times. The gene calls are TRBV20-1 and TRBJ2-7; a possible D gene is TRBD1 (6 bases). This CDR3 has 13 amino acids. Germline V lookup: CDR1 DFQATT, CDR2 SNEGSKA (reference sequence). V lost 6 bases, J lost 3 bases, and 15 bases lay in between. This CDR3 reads CSAPTGRGYEQYF. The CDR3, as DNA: TGCAGTGCCCCCACGGGCAGGGGCTACGAGCAGTACTTC.

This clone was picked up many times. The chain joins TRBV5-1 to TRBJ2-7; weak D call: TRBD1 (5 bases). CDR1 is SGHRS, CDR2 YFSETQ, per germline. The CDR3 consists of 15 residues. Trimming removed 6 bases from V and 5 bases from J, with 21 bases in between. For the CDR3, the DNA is TGCGCCAGCATACTTAACCCGACAGCTGGCGACGAGCAGTACTTC. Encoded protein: CASILNPTAGDEQYF.

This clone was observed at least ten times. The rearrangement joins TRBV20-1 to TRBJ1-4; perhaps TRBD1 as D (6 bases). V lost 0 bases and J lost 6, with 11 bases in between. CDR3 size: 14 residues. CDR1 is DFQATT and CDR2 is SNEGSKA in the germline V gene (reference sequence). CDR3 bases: TGCAGTGCTAGAGATCCAAGGGGGGATGAAAAACTGTTTTTT. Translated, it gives CSARDPRGDEKLFF.

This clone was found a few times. In DNA, the CDR3 is TGTGCCAGCAGTTACCCTGCAACAGGGCTCACTGAGCAGTTCTTC. Translated: CASSYPATGLTEQFF. The chain uses TRBV6-2 or TRBV6-3 and TRBJ2-1, with TRBD1 as a possible D gene (6 bases). The ends were cut back, 2 bases at V and 9 bases at J, with 17 bases in the middle. Germline CDR1 is MNHEY and CDR2 is SVGEGT. CDR3 length: 15 amino acids.

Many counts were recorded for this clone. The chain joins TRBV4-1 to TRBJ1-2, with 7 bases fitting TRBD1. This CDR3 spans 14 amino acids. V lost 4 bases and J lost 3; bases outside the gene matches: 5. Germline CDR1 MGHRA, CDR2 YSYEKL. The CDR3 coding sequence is TGCGCCAGCAGCCTCCAGGGGGGACACTATGGCTACACCTTC. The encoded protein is CASSLQGGHYGYTF.

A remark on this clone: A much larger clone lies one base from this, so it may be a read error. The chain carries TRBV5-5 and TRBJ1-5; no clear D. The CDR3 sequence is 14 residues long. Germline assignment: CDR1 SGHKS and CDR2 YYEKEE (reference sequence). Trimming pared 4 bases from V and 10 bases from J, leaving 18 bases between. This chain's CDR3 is CASSPVHSGHPQHF. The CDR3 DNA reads TGTGCCAGCAGCCCAGTACATTCTGGTCATCCCCAGCATTTT.

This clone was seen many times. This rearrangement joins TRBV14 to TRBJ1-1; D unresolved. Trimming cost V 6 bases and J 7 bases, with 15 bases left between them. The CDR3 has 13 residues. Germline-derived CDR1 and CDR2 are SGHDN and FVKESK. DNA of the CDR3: TGTGCCAGCAGTGTCGTGTCGGGAGGTGAAGCTTTCTTT. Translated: CASSVVSGGEAFF.

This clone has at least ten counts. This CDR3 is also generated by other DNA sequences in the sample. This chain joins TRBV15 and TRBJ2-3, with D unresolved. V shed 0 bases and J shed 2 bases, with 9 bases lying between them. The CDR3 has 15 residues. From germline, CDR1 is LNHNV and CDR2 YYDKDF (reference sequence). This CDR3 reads CATSRDVQFTDTQYF. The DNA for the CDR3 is TGTGCCACCAGCAGAGATGTACAGTTCACAGATACGCAGTATTTT. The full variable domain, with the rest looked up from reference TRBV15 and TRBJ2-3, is DAMVIQNPRYQVTQFGKPVTLSCSQTLNHNVMYWYQQKSSQAPKLLFHYYDKDFNNEADTPDNFQSRRPNTSFCFLDIRSPGLGDTAMYLCATSRDVQFTDTQYFGPGTRLTVL.

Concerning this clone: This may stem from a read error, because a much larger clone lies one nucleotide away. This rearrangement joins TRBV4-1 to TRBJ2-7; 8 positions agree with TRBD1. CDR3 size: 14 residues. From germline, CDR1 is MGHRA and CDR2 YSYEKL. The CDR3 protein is CASIQGPLTGVQYF. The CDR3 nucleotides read TGCGCCAGCATCCAAGGCCCTTTGACAGGGGTGCAGTACTTC.

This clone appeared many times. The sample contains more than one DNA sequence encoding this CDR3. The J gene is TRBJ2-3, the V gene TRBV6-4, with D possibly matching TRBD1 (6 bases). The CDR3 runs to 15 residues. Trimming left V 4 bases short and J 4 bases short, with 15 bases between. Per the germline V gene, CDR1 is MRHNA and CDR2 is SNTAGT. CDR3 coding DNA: TGTGCCAGCAGTGCGGGGCAGGGGCAGGCAGATACGCAGTATTTT. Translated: CASSAGQGQADTQYF.

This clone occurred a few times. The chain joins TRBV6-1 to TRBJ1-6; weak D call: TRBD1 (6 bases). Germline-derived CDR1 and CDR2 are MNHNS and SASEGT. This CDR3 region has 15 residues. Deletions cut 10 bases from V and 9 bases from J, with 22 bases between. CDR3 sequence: CAIPEAKGVGSPLHF. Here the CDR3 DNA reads TGTGCCATACCGGAGGCCAAGGGGGTTGGTTCACCCCTCCACTTT.

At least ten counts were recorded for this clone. The CDR3 DNA sequence: TGTGCCAGCAGCTTAGATAGGGAGACCCAGTACTTC. As protein: CASSLDRETQYF. The genes are TRBV7-2 and TRBJ2-5; D is undetermined. This CDR3 spans 12 amino acids. V was clipped by 1 base and J by 5 bases, with 5 bases between them. Germline CDR1 reads SGHTA; CDR2 reads FQGNSA. The full variable domain, in which reference TRBV7-2 and TRBJ2-5 provide the parts outside the CDR3, is GAGVSQSPSNKVTEKGKDVELRCDPISGHTALYWYRQSLGQGLEFLIYFQGNSAPDKSGLPSDRFSAERTGGSVSTLTIQRTQQEDSAVYLCASSLDRETQYFGPGTRLLVL.